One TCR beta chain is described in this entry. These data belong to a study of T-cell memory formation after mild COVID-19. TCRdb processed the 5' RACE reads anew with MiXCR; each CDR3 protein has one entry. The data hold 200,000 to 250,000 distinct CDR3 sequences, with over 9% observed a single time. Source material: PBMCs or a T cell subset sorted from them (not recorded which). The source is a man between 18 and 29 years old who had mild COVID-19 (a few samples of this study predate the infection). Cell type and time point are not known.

The CDR3 loop is CASTMDRADEQFF. DNA for the CDR3: TGTGCCAGCACTATGGACAGGGCGGATGAGCAGTTCTTC. The rearrangement links TRBV2 to TRBJ2-1, with TRBD1 matching over 8 bases. Losses at the gene ends were 7 bases for V and 8 bases for J; bases not matched to a gene: 7. Germline V gives CDR1 SNHLY, CDR2 FYNNEI. CDR3 length: 13 residues.